This T cell receptor beta chain originates from a study of blood T cell repertoires in COVID-19. For the study at large: Some COVID-19 samples were acute and others convalescent; all came from the United States, Italy and Spain.

The CDR3 length is 14 residues. Here immunoSEQ multiplex PCR was the method, and the copy in TCRdb shows in-frame clones only, minus some. This repertoire shows 150,000 to 200,000 clones, roughly 91% found once; its top ten account for 5% to 6.5%. The sequence was collected from a man aged 35-49 years with active or convalescent COVID-19. The J gene is TRBJ2-7, the V gene TRBV21-1; TRBD1, the D gene given by the table, was not confirmed from the DNA. TRBV21-1 corresponds to a pseudogene. The sequenced sample consisted of peripheral blood. The CDR3 protein is CASSDEGVAYEQYF. CDR3 DNA: TGTGCCAGCAGCGACGAGGGGGTGGCCTACGAGCAGTACTTC.